This TCR beta chain emerged from a study of T cell repertoires in cytomegalovirus infection. Turning to the study itself: Matching HLA type and CMV infection were both indicated by public TCR beta signatures. Notes on the study in general: HLA-C-restricted, CMV-specific TCR beta clonotypes were dominant ex vivo. Carriers of CMV and the relevant HLA type were discriminated by public TCR beta frequency.

A single record per CDR3 protein comes from TCRdb applying MiXCR to the reads. The sample consists of fewer than 550,000 distinct CDR3 sequences, 16% of them appearing once. With respect to this clonotype: The antigen is not known. This may be a read error: a much more frequent sequence differs by one nucleotide.

This CDR3 comprises 14 residues. Germline V gene sequence: CDR1 SQVTM, CDR2 ANQGSEA. The receptor was isolated from a human donor in good health (CMV status not recorded). Some clones in this sample may be carry-over from other donors' samples. Input material: CD8+ T cells from PBMCs. The chain joins TRBV29-1 to TRBJ1-2, with TRBD1 identical over 7 bases. The CDR3 DNA reads as TGCAGCGTCGCACCCGGGACAGAGAACTATGTCTACACCTTC. Encoded protein: CSVAPGTENYVYTF. The full variable domain, its missing parts supplied by reference TRBV29-1 and TRBJ1-2, is SAVISQKPSRDICQRGTSLTIQCQVDSQVTMMFWYRQQPGQSLTLIATANQGSEATYESGFVIDKFPISRPNLTFSTLTVSNMSPEDSSIYLCSVAPGTENYVYTFGSGTRLTVV.